This T cell receptor (beta chain) was found in a study of OX40 agonist ivuxolimab in advanced cancers. Whole-study context: Ivuxolimab is an agonistic anti-OX40 (CD134) antibody, and patients were treated with it. Males comprised 75% to 90% of the group, whose mean age was approximately 60 years (range about 23 to 80). Two patients with cutaneous melanoma and one with hepatocellular carcinoma, three in total, showed partial responses.

Only in-frame clones appear in the TCRdb table, and some are missing; sequencing was by immunoSEQ multiplex PCR. The sample yields some 18,000 clones, about 80% seen once. This clonotype was sampled from an adult with an advanced solid tumor such as melanoma, head and neck, liver or kidney cancer. Sequencing was performed on CD4+ or CD8+ T cells sorted from blood, taken in a trial of the OX40 agonist ivuxolimab.

The CDR3 DNA is TGTGCCAGCAGCGATGGAGGGGTTCGATCATTATATGGCTACACCTTC. Amino acids: CASSDGGVRSLYGYTF. V gene TRBV5-8 combines with J gene TRBJ1-2; D might be TRBD1 (5 bases). The V gene lost 4 bases and the J gene lost 5 bases, with 21 bases spanning the gap. Germline CDR1 reads SGHTS; CDR2 reads YDEGEE. The CDR3 spans 16 residues.